This T cell receptor (beta chain) stems from a study of Graves' ophthalmopathy and Graves' hyperthyroidism. For the study at large: Peripheral blood was collected at initial diagnosis, before any treatment.

Regarding the study as a whole: The majority of expanded thyroid clonotypes above 0.001 frequency also occurred in blood.

RNA transcripts yielded amplified TCR beta CDR3 regions. In the first round, RT-PCR was carried out with HTBI primers, and a multiplex PCR formed the second round. TCRdb reprocessed the multiplex PCR reads with MiXCR, giving one entry per CDR3 protein. The data contain 300,000 to 450,000 distinct CDR3 sequences, about a sixth of them singletons. The V segment lost 5 bases and the J segment 4 bases; nucleotides outside the gene matches: 8. The CDR3 sequence is 14 residues long. Looked up from germline, CDR1 is GTSNPN and CDR2 is SVGIG (reference sequence). Where ophthalmopathy was absent within 18 months of follow-up, hyperthyroidism was stable. Sampling approximately 10 ml of fresh peripheral blood provided the PBMCs. In this sample, this clonotype turned up many times. No antigen is known for it.

The clonotype comes from an adult woman with stable Graves' hyperthyroidism. Source material: peripheral blood. This rearrangement joins TRBV30 to TRBJ1-5, with TRBD1 matching over 7 bases. CDR3 nucleotide sequence: TGTGCCTGGGGCTCGGCAGGGGGAAATCAGCCCCAGCATTTT. It yields the protein CAWGSAGGNQPQHF.